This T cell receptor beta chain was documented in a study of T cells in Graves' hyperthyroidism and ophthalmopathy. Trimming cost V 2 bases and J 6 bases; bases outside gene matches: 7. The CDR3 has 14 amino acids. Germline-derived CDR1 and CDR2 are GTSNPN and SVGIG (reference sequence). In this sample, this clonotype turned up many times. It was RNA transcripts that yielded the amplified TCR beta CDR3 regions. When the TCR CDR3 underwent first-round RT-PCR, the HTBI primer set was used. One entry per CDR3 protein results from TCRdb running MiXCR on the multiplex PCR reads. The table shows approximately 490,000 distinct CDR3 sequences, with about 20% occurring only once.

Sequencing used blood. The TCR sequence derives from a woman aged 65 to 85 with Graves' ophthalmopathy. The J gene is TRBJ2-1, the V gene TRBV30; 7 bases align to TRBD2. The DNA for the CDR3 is TGTGCCTGGAGTACGGGACTATCAGGCAATGAGCAGTTCTTC. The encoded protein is CAWSTGLSGNEQFF.